This T cell receptor beta chain was captured by sequencing in a study of tumor-infiltrating lymphocytes in primary liver carcinoma. In the study overall: Each of the growths was stage T1-T3 N0M0, extending 4.2 to 10 cm across. Yields of productive TCRbeta reads ranged from roughly 3.65 to 7.5 million per sample and were similar across tissue types.

The study co-extracted DNA and RNA from approximately 20-30 mg of unsorted bulk tissue. Among the patients, all had chronic HBV infection and none had been treated. The authors made TCR beta cDNA from roughly 480 ng total RNA with a constant-region primer. Slightly modified ARM-PCR with three nested multiplex PCR rounds yielded TCR beta libraries. One entry per CDR3 protein, called by TCRdb with MiXCR from the multiplex PCR reads. The profile shows fewer than 70,000 distinct CDR3 sequences, 70% to 85% of them singletons. The specimen was liver tumor tissue from sampling region 2. Documented subset: tumor region T2, inferior pole. The sequence came from a man aged 35-49 years with primary liver carcinoma and hepatitis B virus infection.

The CDR3, as DNA: TGCAGCGTCCGGACCTGGGGAAATGAGCAGTTCTTC. This sequence encodes CSVRTWGNEQFF. The chain recombines TRBV29-1 with TRBJ2-1; D is ambiguous. V was pared by 6 bases and J by 7 bases, with 13 bases between. Germline values: CDR1 SQVTM, CDR2 ANQGSEA. There are 12 residues in the CDR3.